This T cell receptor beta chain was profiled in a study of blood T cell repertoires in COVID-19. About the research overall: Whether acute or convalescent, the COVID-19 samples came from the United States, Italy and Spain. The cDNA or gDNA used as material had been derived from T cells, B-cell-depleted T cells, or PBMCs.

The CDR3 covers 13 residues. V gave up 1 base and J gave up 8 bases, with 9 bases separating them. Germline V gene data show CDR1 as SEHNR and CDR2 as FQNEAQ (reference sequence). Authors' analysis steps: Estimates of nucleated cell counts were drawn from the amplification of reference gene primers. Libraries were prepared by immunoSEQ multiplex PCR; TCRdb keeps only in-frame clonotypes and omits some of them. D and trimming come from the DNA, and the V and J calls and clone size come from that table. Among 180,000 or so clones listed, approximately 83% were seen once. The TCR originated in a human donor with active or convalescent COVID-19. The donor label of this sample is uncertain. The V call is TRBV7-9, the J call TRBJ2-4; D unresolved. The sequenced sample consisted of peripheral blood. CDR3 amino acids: CASSLDSRDIQYF. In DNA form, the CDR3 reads TGTGCCAGCAGCTTAGACTCTCGGGACATTCAGTACTTC.